Detailed here is one T cell receptor beta chain. Through a sample-barcoded 5' primer and a J-beta primer mix, a second PCR was run for roughly 6 to 11 cycles. From the 5' RACE reads, TCRdb called clonotypes with MiXCR, one entry per CDR3 protein. The table records around 1,500,000 distinct CDR3 sequences, over 25% of them present only once. Whenever a sample was processed, at least 7 million PBMCs were isolated. V was pared by 4 bases and J by 0 bases, with 13 bases between. The CDR3 sequence is 16 residues long. The germline CDR1 and CDR2 sequences are LNHNV and YYDKDF (reference sequence). This record comes from a study of blood T cells in healthy people across ages.

The V gene is TRBV15, the J gene TRBJ1-5; TRBD1 might be the D (6 bases). The sequenced material came from blood. The clonotype comes from a woman aged 25 to 39 in good health. CDR3 sequence reads: CATSIPRDISNQPQHF. The CDR3 bases are TGTGCCACCAGCATTCCCCGGGACATTAGCAATCAGCCCCAGCATTTT.